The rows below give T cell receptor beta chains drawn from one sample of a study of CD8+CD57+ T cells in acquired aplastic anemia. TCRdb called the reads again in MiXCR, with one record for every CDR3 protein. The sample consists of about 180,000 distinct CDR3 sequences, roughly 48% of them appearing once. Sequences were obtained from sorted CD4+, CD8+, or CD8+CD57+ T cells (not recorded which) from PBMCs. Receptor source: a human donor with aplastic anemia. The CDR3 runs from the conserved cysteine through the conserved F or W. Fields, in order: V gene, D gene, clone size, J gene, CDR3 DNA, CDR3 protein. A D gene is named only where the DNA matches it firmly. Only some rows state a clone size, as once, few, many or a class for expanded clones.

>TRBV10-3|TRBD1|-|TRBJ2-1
TGTGCCAGCAGTGGGACAGGGGGGGCCGGGAATGAGCAGTTCTTC
CASSGTGGAGNEQFF
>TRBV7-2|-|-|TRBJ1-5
TGTGCCAGCAGCTCCCAGGCCAATCAGCCCCAGCATTTT
CASSSQANQPQHF
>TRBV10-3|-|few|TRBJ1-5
TGTGCCATCAGTCAGGGTACCAATCAGCCCCAGCATTTT
CAISQGTNQPQHF
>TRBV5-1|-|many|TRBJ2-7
TGCGCCAGCAGCCTGTCGGGGCAGCTTCTGAACGAGCAGTACTTC
CASSLSGQLLNEQYF
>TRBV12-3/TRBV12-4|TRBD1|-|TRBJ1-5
TGTGCCAGCAGGGGGACAGGGGATCAGCCCCAGCATTTT
CASRGTGDQPQHF
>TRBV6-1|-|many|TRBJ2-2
TGTGCCAGCAGTCTCGGGGAGCTGTTTTTT
CASSLGELFF
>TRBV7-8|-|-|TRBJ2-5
TGTGCCAGCAGCCGTAGCCGGACTGAGACCCAGTACTTC
CASSRSRTETQYF
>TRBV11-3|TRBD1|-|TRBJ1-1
TGTGCCAGCAGCCGGGACAGTTTGGACACTGAAGCTTTCTTT
CASSRDSLDTEAFF
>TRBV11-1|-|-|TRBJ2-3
TGTGCCAGCAGCCTCCGGGACGGAGTCACAGATACGCAGTATTTT
CASSLRDGVTDTQYF
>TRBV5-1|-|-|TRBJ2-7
TGCGCCAGCAGCTTGGAGACAGGTGGTCTCTACGAGCAGTACTTC
CASSLETGGLYEQYF
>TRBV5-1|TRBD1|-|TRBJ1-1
TGCGCCAGCAGCTTAACAGGGGGCAGGGGCACTGAAGCTTTCTTT
CASSLTGGRGTEAFF
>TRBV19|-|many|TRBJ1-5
TGTGCCAGTAGTACAAAACAGGGTTGGGATCAGCCCCAGCATTTT
CASSTKQGWDQPQHF
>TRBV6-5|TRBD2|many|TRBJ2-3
TGTGCCAGCAGGAGGACTAGCGACACAGATACGCAGTATTTT
CASRRTSDTDTQYF
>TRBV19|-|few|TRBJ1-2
TGTGCCAGTAGTATAGCGTTTACAGATACTAACTATGGCTACACCTTC
CASSIAFTDTNYGYTF
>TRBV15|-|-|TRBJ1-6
TGTGCCACCAGCCCAACTAGCGGGGTCGATAATTCACCCCTCCACTTT
CATSPTSGVDNSPLHF
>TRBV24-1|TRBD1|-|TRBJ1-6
TGTGCCACCTTGAGACCGGGACAGGGGGCGATGAATTCACCCCTCCACTTT
CATLRPGQGAMNSPLHF
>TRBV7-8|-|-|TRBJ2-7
TGTGCCAGCAGCTTAGGAAGGAGTCGCGAGCAGTACTTC
CASSLGRSREQYF
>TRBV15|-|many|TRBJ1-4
TGTGCCACCAGCAGCGCCGGACAGAGAAATGAAAAACTGTTTTTT
CATSSAGQRNEKLFF
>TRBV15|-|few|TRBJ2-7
TGTGCCACCAGCAGCCAATGGGGGGGGGCCGGCTACGAGCAGTACTTC
CATSSQWGGAGYEQYF
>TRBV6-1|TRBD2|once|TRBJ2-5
TGTGCCAGCAGTGAATTAGCGGGGGGCCAAGAGACCCAGTACTTC
CASSELAGGQETQYF
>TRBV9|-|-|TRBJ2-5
TGTGCCAGCAGCGTAGCCGAAGAGACCCAGTACTTC
CASSVAEETQYF